The clone carrying this T cell receptor beta chain was recorded many times. Its antigen is undetermined. The data were taken from a study of prognosis after radiotherapy for stage I lung cancer. Study-level points and caveats: In patients who developed distant metastases, Shannon entropy measured after stereotactic body radiation therapy was lower, and baseline Shannon entropy was not associated with metastases. Reportedly, the usage of TRBV and TRBJ genes was not the same in patients with and without metastases. Among expanded TCR clones, tumor specificity was not determined. Unique TCR clone counts dropped after stereotactic body radiation therapy, from a median of around 10,000 to 6,900.

From genomic DNA, TCR beta CDR3 was amplified by two-round multiplex PCR. First-round PCR employed TRBV- and TRBJ-specific primers for each gene. TCRdb re-analysed the multiplex PCR reads in MiXCR, keeping a single row per CDR3 protein. The sample shows 25,000 to 35,000 distinct CDR3 sequences, just over 45% of them seen only once. The receptor was derived from a donor at least 50 years old with non-small cell lung cancer. The sample was PBMCs, taken before or after stereotactic body radiation therapy (not recorded which).

Written as DNA, the CDR3 is TGTGCCAGCAGCTTAGATCCGAGACCTGGCCGGAGTTCACCCCTCCACTTT. The encoded protein is CASSLDPRPGRSSPLHF. This chain uses TRBV11-2 with TRBJ1-6; no clear D. Germline-derived CDR1 and CDR2 are SGHAT and FQNNGV. Trimming took 0 bases from V and 9 from J, leaving 18 bases between them. The CDR3 runs to 17 residues.